This TCR beta chain is from a study of T cell responses to AZD1222 COVID-19 vaccine. Germline V gene lookup returns CDR1 LGHDT and CDR2 YNNKEL (reference sequence). Trimming pared 2 bases from V and 3 bases from J, leaving 7 bases between. The CDR3 runs to 14 residues. This clone occurred a few times. TCRdb's copy holds only in-frame clones and misses some; the assay was immunoSEQ multiplex PCR. Among about 120,000 clones, 70% to 90% were seen once, and the ten largest hold roughly 2.6%. This receptor was identified in an adult in good health. The chain recombines TRBV3-1 (or the pseudogene TRBV3-2) with TRBJ1-4; D is unresolved. Specimen: peripheral blood, collected on day 0 of AZD1222 vaccination. In nucleotides, the CDR3 is TGTGCCAGCAGCCAACAGTCAGCTAATGAAAAACTGTTTTTT. Its translation: CASSQQSANEKLFF.